A single sample gave rise to the 31 T cell receptor beta chains below, sequenced in a study of blood T cell repertoires in COVID-19. Some clones are missing from TCRdb's copy, which holds only in-frame ones; the method was immunoSEQ multiplex PCR. This sample has around 360,000 clones; roughly 87% occur once, and the top ten carry about 2.7%. Sample: PBMCs or T cells enriched from blood (not recorded which). These receptors were obtained from a woman in her twenties or thirties who had recovered from COVID-19.

This chain joins TRBV11-2 and TRBJ2-1; D not certain. Germline V gives CDR1 SGHAT, CDR2 FQNNGV. The CDR3 is 12 amino acids. V lost 5 bases and J lost 3, with 5 bases in between. The CDR3 sequence: CASSPVYNEQFF. CDR3 bases: TGTGCCAGCAGCCCAGTCTACAATGAGCAGTTCTTC. Together with reference TRBV11-2 and TRBJ2-1, the CDR3 gives the full variable domain: EAGVAQSPRYKIIEKRQSVAFWCNPISGHATLYWYQQILGQGPKLLIQFQNNGVVDDSQLPKDRFSAERLKGVDSTLKIQPAKLEDSAVYLCASSPVYNEQFFGPGTRLTVL.

The chain couples TRBV19 to TRBJ1-5, with D possibly matching TRBD1 (6 bases). The length of the CDR3 is 14 residues. V was shortened by 7 bases and J by 4 bases, with 14 bases between the two germline ends. Looked up from germline, CDR1 is LNHDA and CDR2 is SQIVND (reference sequence). The CDR3: CASMDRRQNQPQHF. CDR3 in DNA: TGTGCCAGTATGGACAGACGGCAAAATCAGCCCCAGCATTTT.

The V call is TRBV2, the J call TRBJ1-6; 11 bases map to TRBD1. The germline V gene encodes CDR1 SNHLY and CDR2 FYNNEI. J gave up 6 bases and V 6 bases, and 7 bases lay outside the gene matches. The CDR3 spans 16 residues. Written as DNA, the CDR3 is TGTGCCAGCAGGCGGGACAGGGGGTTGGGTAATTCACCCCTCCACTTT. It is translated as CASRRDRGLGNSPLHF.

This clone was counted a few times. The chain couples TRBV5-1 to TRBJ2-5; the match to TRBD2 covers 10 bases. The CDR3 consists of 15 residues. Germline V gene sequence: CDR1 SGHRS, CDR2 YFSETQ. V lost 4 bases and J lost 7; bases outside the gene matches: 10. In DNA, the CDR3 is TGCGCCAGCAGCCCTGGACTAGCGGTCGAAGGGACCCAGTACTTC. Protein: CASSPGLAVEGTQYF.

V gene TRBV2 combines with J gene TRBJ2-1; D might be TRBD1 (6 bases). CDR3 length: 13 residues. Germline V lookup: CDR1 SNHLY, CDR2 FYNNEI. V dropped 6 bases and J dropped 8 bases, with 14 bases sitting between them. CDR3 sequence reads: CASSSQGLDEQFF. For the CDR3, the DNA is TGTGCCAGCAGCAGCCAGGGGCTCGATGAGCAGTTCTTC.

This sequence joins TRBV19 and TRBJ2-1, with D possibly being TRBD2 (7 bases). Per the germline V gene, CDR1 is LNHDA and CDR2 is SQIVND (reference sequence). Between the trimmed V and J ends, which lost 3 bases and 6 bases, there was a span of 9 bases. This CDR3 is built from 13 residues. For the CDR3, the DNA is TGTGCCAGTAGTATGGGAGGGGGCAATGAGCAGTTCTTC. Translation gives CASSMGGGNEQFF.

CDR3 sequence reads: CASSVEWGDSPLHF. CDR3 bases: TGTGCCAGCAGCGTAGAGTGGGGAGATTCACCCCTCCACTTT. The rearrangement joins TRBV9 to TRBJ1-6, with D unclear. Trimming left V 0 bases short and J 8 bases short, with 9 bases between. The length of the CDR3 is 14 residues. CDR1 is SGDLS, CDR2 YYNGEE, per germline.

The chain uses TRBV9 and TRBJ1-1; a weak D match, TRBD1 (5 bases). Germline CDR1 and CDR2: SGDLS and YYNGEE. The CDR3 contains 16 residues. Trimming stripped 2 bases from V and 7 bases from J, with 21 bases between. The chain's CDR3 is CASSVLSGSAGGEAFF. Written as DNA, the CDR3 is TGTGCCAGCAGCGTTTTGTCAGGGTCTGCCGGGGGTGAAGCTTTCTTT.

This clone turned up a few times. The chain has TRBV25-1 and TRBJ1-2, with a weak D call TRBD1 (5 bases). This CDR3 has 14 residues. Germline lookup yields CDR1 MGHDK and CDR2 SYGVNS. Trimming shortened V by 1 base and J by 6 bases, and 12 bases separated the two germline ends. Here the CDR3 reads CASSEWDWGHGYTF. The CDR3 DNA is TGTGCCAGCAGTGAATGGGACTGGGGACATGGCTACACCTTC.

This chain uses TRBV28 with TRBJ2-7; TRBD1 might be the D (6 bases). V shed 6 bases and J shed 1 base, with 13 bases lying between them. Germline CDR1 is MDHEN and CDR2 is SYDVKM. The CDR3 contains 14 residues. CDR3 DNA sequence: TGTGCCAGCAGGACGCAGGGGTATTCCTACGAGCAGTACTTC. Protein: CASRTQGYSYEQYF.

This clone appeared a single time. The chain joins TRBV5-1 to TRBJ2-7; 9 bases fit TRBD2. The length of the CDR3 is 19 residues. CDR1 is SGHRS, CDR2 YFSETQ, per germline. V lost 2 bases to trimming and J lost 0 bases; unmatched junction nucleotides: 15. The CDR3 loop is CASSFYKPLAGALSYEQYF. As DNA, the CDR3 is TGCGCCAGCAGCTTCTATAAACCCTTAGCGGGAGCACTCTCCTACGAGCAGTACTTC.

The rearrangement links TRBV30 to TRBJ1-2; 8 bases match TRBD1. The germline gives CDR1 GTSNPN, CDR2 SVGIG (reference sequence). V was clipped by 4 bases and J by 4 bases; unmatched bases: 5. The CDR3 has 13 residues. Here the CDR3 reads CAWNSDRAYGYTF. In DNA form, the CDR3 reads TGTGCCTGGAATTCGGACAGGGCCTATGGCTACACCTTC.

In this sample, this clone turned up a few times. The chain uses TRBV2 and TRBJ1-5; D possibly corresponds to TRBD1 (6 bases). V was trimmed by 6 bases and J by 0 bases, leaving 9 bases between them. The CDR3 sequence is 14 residues long. Germline lookup yields CDR1 SNHLY and CDR2 FYNNEI. This chain's CDR3 is CASRADSSNQPQHF. The CDR3 nucleotides are TGTGCCAGCAGGGCGGACAGTAGCAATCAGCCCCAGCATTTT.

V and J are TRBV7-9 and TRBJ1-1, with D unclear. Germline CDR1 reads SEHNR; CDR2 reads FQNEAQ (reference sequence). This CDR3 spans 13 amino acids. V lost 5 bases and J 1 base, leaving 8 bases between the germline ends. The CDR3 region has the DNA TGTGCCAGCAGCCGTCAGTCGAACACTGAAGCTTTCTTT. This encodes CASSRQSNTEAFF.

This clone was seen a handful of times. The CDR3 is CASSRGLQEGAFF. DNA of the CDR3: TGTGCCAGCTCGCGGGGACTCCAAGAAGGAGCTTTCTTT. The chain links TRBV18 to TRBJ1-1, with D perhaps matching TRBD1 (5 bases). The CDR3 loop spans 13 amino acids. From germline, CDR1 is KGHSH and CDR2 LQKENI. V was clipped by 6 bases and J by 10 bases, with 18 bases between them. The full variable domain, its missing parts supplied by reference TRBV18 and TRBJ1-1, is NAGVMQNPRHLVRRRGQEARLRCSPMKGHSHVYWYRQLPEEGLKFMVYLQKENIIDESGMPKERFSAEFPKEGPSILRIQQVVRGDSAAYFCASSRGLQEGAFFGQGTRLTVV.

The gene calls are TRBV19 and TRBJ2-3, with D possibly TRBD2 on 5 matching bases. V was cut by 3 bases and J by 2 bases, with 15 bases left in between. Germline V gives CDR1 LNHDA, CDR2 SQIVND (reference sequence). The CDR3 spans 16 residues. CDR3 bases: TGTGCCAGTAGTATTGAGCTACGGGAACTCACAGATACGCAGTATTTT. Its protein is CASSIELRELTDTQYF.

The J gene is TRBJ1-2, the V gene TRBV7-9; the match to TRBD1 covers 9 bases. The length of the CDR3 is 17 residues. Germline CDR1 reads SEHNR; CDR2 reads FQNEAQ (reference sequence). Unmatched junction bases numbered 14, after V lost 5 bases and J lost 4 bases. The CDR3 loop is CASSPWDRARVSYGYTF. The DNA for the CDR3 is TGTGCCAGCAGCCCTTGGGACAGGGCCAGGGTGAGCTATGGCTACACCTTC.

This clone was detected once. The gene calls are TRBV6-6 and TRBJ1-4, with 7 bases matching TRBD1. Germline CDR1 MNHNY, CDR2 SVGAGI (reference sequence). The CDR3 length is 13 residues. V was pared by 2 bases and J by 7 bases, with 1 base of the junction left unmatched. CDR3 bases: TGTGCCAGCAGTTACCAGGGGGGTGAAAAACTGTTTTTT. Its protein product is CASSYQGGEKLFF.

The chain recombines TRBV27 with TRBJ1-1; possibly TRBD1 for D (5 bases). V lost 4 bases, J lost 4 bases, and 28 bases lay in between. Germline CDR1 reads MNHEY; CDR2 reads SMNVEV (reference sequence). The CDR3 contains 19 residues. Here the CDR3 reads CASSSILPGPVGGSTEAFF. For the CDR3, the DNA is TGTGCCAGCAGTTCGATTCTCCCGGGGCCGGTGGGGGGGAGCACTGAAGCTTTCTTT.

V and J are TRBV2 and TRBJ2-7, with D possibly TRBD2 on 6 matching bases. The CDR3 runs to 16 residues. Between the trimmed V and J ends, which lost 5 bases and 3 bases, there was a span of 20 bases. Germline V gives CDR1 SNHLY, CDR2 FYNNEI. CDR3 sequence (DNA): TGTGCCAGCAGTCGGAGAAGCCGGGGGATCAACTACGAGCAGTACTTC. It yields the protein CASSRRSRGINYEQYF.

This CDR3 is CASRTGQGEAFF. CDR3 in DNA: TGTGCCAGTAGAACGGGACAGGGTGAAGCTTTCTTT. This chain joins TRBV19 and TRBJ1-1; TRBD1 agrees at 9 bases. Germline assignment: CDR1 LNHDA and CDR2 SQIVND (reference sequence). With V trimmed by 6 bases and J by 7 bases, 3 bases remained unmatched. The CDR3 consists of 12 residues.

V is TRBV6-5 and J is TRBJ2-7; 9 bases are shared with TRBD1. The CDR3 length is 15 residues. V lost 5 bases to trimming and J lost 1 base; unmatched junction nucleotides: 6. Germline assignment: CDR1 MNHEY and CDR2 SVGAGI. CDR3 in DNA: TGTGCCAGCAGTCCATCGGGACAGGGTTCCTACGAGCAGTACTTC. Translated: CASSPSGQGSYEQYF.

This clone was detected a few times. This chain links TRBV2 with TRBJ1-6; unclear D gene. Trimming removed 6 bases at V and 6 bases at J, with 9 bases between. The CDR3 loop spans 13 amino acids. Per the germline V gene, CDR1 is SNHLY and CDR2 is FYNNEI. CDR3 DNA: TGTGCCAGCAGCACTGCCCCTAATTCACCCCTCCACTTT. Its translation is CASSTAPNSPLHF.

V gene TRBV4-1 combines with J gene TRBJ1-6; TRBD1 might be the D (6 bases). CDR1 is MGHRA, CDR2 YSYEKL, per germline. With 2 bases removed from V and 6 bases from J, the gap between germline ends came to 8 bases. CDR3 length: 14 residues. This CDR3 is CASSQKDSNSPLHF. The CDR3 coding sequence is TGCGCCAGCAGCCAAAAGGACAGTAATTCACCCCTCCACTTT.

V and J are TRBV2 and TRBJ2-2; 7 nucleotides match TRBD2. The junction had 7 bases not matched to a gene; V was cut back by 11 bases and J by 1 base. This CDR3 is built from 14 residues. From germline, CDR1 is SNHLY and CDR2 FYNNEI. This CDR3 is CAQTAGKNTGELFF. CDR3 sequence (DNA): TGTGCCCAAACAGCGGGGAAGAACACCGGGGAGCTGTTTTTT.

The chain is built from TRBV6-5 and TRBJ2-7; TRBD2 agrees at 8 bases. V lost 1 base to trimming and J lost 7 bases; unmatched junction nucleotides: 3. In germline, CDR1 is MNHEY, CDR2 SVGAGI. The CDR3 is 13 amino acids. The CDR3 is CASSYYGGEEQYF. The CDR3 DNA sequence: TGTGCCAGCAGTTACTACGGGGGGGAAGAGCAGTACTTC.

The chain links TRBV23-1 to TRBJ2-7, with TRBD1 identical over 8 bases. TRBV23-1 is recorded as an ORF, its role being uncertain. The CDR3 extends over 15 amino acids. Trimming took 4 bases from V and 1 from J; bases not matched to a gene: 6. Here the CDR3 DNA reads TGCGCCAGCAGTCCCCGGACAGGGTTTTCCTACGAGCAGTACTTC. It specifies CASSPRTGFSYEQYF.

J is TRBJ2-7 and V is TRBV12-5; TRBD2 might be the D (6 bases). V lost 6 bases, J lost 3 bases, and 15 bases lay in between. Germline lookup yields CDR1 LGHNT and CDR2 FRNRAP. The CDR3 extends over 14 amino acids. The chain's CDR3 is CASGPGGRIYEQYF. CDR3 bases: TGTGCTAGTGGCCCCGGGGGACGGATCTACGAGCAGTACTTC.

The chain joins TRBV20-1 to TRBJ2-7, with D maybe TRBD1 (5 bases). Trimming stripped 7 bases from V and 2 bases from J, with 9 bases between. CDR3 length: 11 amino acids. The germline V gene encodes CDR1 DFQATT and CDR2 SNEGSKA (reference sequence). The CDR3 sequence is CSVKGPYEQYF. CDR3 nucleotide sequence: TGCAGTGTGAAGGGGCCCTACGAGCAGTACTTC.

The chain carries TRBV30 and TRBJ1-1, with 7 bases that match TRBD1. Trimming at V came to 5 bases and at J to 1 base, leaving 7 bases not matched to a gene. CDR3 length equals 14 residues. Looked up from germline, CDR1 is GTSNPN and CDR2 is SVGIG (reference sequence). The CDR3, as DNA: TGTGCCTGGGGAGCCGACAGGGCGAACACTGAAGCTTTCTTT. This sequence encodes CAWGADRANTEAFF.

The chain combines TRBV5-1 with TRBJ2-6; perhaps TRBD1 as D (5 bases). V was cut by 4 bases and J by 3 bases, with 14 bases left in between. This CDR3 region has 16 residues. Germline loops: CDR1 SGHRS, CDR2 YFSETQ. The CDR3 sequence is CASSDGQLSGANVLTF. The CDR3 DNA follows: TGCGCCAGCAGCGACGGACAATTGAGTGGGGCCAACGTCCTGACTTTC.